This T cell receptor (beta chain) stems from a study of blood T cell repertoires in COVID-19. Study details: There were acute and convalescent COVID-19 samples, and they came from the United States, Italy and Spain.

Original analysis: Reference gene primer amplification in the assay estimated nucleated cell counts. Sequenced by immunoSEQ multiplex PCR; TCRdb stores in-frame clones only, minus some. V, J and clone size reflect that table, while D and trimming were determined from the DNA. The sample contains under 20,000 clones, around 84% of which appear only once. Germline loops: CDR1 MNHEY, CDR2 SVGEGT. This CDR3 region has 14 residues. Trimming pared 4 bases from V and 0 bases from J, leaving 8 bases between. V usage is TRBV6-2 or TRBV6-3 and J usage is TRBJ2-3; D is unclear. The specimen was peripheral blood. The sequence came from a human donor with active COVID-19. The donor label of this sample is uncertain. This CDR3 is CASSWATSTDTQYF. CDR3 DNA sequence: TGTGCCAGCAGTTGGGCTACTAGCACAGATACGCAGTATTTT.